The 28 T cell receptor beta chains below were found in one sample sequenced in a study of T-cell memory formation after mild COVID-19. A single record per CDR3 protein comes from TCRdb applying MiXCR to the 5' RACE reads. The sample lists approximately 240,000 distinct CDR3 sequences, less than 20% occurring once. The sequenced sample was PBMCs or a T cell subset sorted from them (not recorded which). These receptors originate from a man between 18 and 29 years old who had mild COVID-19 (a few samples of this study predate the infection). Cell type and time point are not known.

This clonotype came up a few times. The rearrangement uses TRBV5-1 and TRBJ2-5; perhaps D is TRBD1 or TRBD2 (5 bases each). Per the germline V gene, CDR1 is SGHRS and CDR2 is YFSETQ. V was shortened by 4 bases and J by 5 bases, with 12 bases between the two germline ends. The CDR3 consists of 13 residues. In DNA form, the CDR3 reads TGCGCCAGCAGCCCGGGACCTCTGGAGACCCAGTACTTC. Amino acid sequence: CASSPGPLETQYF. Complete variable domain (other parts from reference TRBV5-1 and TRBJ2-5): KAGVTQTPRYLIKTRGQQVTLSCSPISGHRSVSWYQQTPGQGLQFLFEYFSETQRNKGNFPGRFSGRQFSNSRSEMNVSTLELGDSALYLCASSPGPLETQYFGPGTRLLVL.

This clonotype came up many times. CDR3 nucleotide sequence: TGCGCCAGCAGAGGGGATCCGAACACCGGGGAGCTGTTTTTT. This sequence encodes CASRGDPNTGELFF. The rearrangement joins TRBV5-1 to TRBJ2-2; tentatively, D is TRBD1 (5 bases). The length of the CDR3 is 14 residues. V lost 5 bases and J lost 0, with 8 bases in between. Germline V gene sequence: CDR1 SGHRS, CDR2 YFSETQ. Based on the CDR3 plus reference TRBV5-1 and TRBJ2-2, the full variable domain is KAGVTQTPRYLIKTRGQQVTLSCSPISGHRSVSWYQQTPGQGLQFLFEYFSETQRNKGNFPGRFSGRQFSNSRSEMNVSTLELGDSALYLCASRGDPNTGELFFGEGSRLTVL.

This clonotype was observed a handful of times. The chain is built from TRBV25-1 and TRBJ2-7; D may be TRBD1 (5 bases). The V gene's germline CDR1 is MGHDK and CDR2 SYGVNS. This CDR3 spans 15 amino acids. Trimming cost V 0 bases and J 2 bases, with 11 bases left between them. The CDR3 sequence is CASSEYQGMTYEQYF. The CDR3 bases are TGTGCCAGCAGTGAATATCAGGGAATGACCTACGAGCAGTACTTC.

The gene calls are TRBV7-9 and TRBJ1-2; 7 nucleotides agree with TRBD1. The CDR3 runs 15 residues. CDR1 and CDR2 (germline): SEHNR, FQNEAQ (reference sequence). The J segment lost 4 bases and the V segment lost 1 base, leaving 6 bases of the junction unmatched. The CDR3: CASSLGQQGSYGYTF. The DNA of the CDR3 is TGTGCCAGCAGCTTAGGCCAACAGGGGTCCTATGGCTACACCTTC.

This clonotype was recorded a few times. V and J are TRBV19 and TRBJ1-3; perhaps TRBD1 as D (6 bases). Trimming took off 9 bases at V and 0 bases at J, with 15 bases between the two ends. Germline CDR1 is LNHDA and CDR2 is SQIVND (reference sequence). The CDR3 covers 15 residues. This CDR3 reads CASIGTPSSGNTIYF. Written as DNA, the CDR3 is TGTGCCAGCATCGGGACACCGAGCTCTGGAAACACCATATATTTT.

This clonotype was counted a few times. This chain connects TRBV7-2 to TRBJ2-5; 10 bases fit TRBD2. The CDR3 covers 15 residues. J lost 5 bases, V lost 5 bases, and 8 bases had no gene match. Germline assignment: CDR1 SGHTA and CDR2 FQGNSA. In DNA, the CDR3 is TGTGCCAGCAGCAGGACTAGCGGCCCCTGGGAGACCCAGTACTTC. It is translated as CASSRTSGPWETQYF. The variable domain in full, with the rest retrieved from reference TRBV7-2 and TRBJ2-5, is GAGVSQSPSNKVTEKGKDVELRCDPISGHTALYWYRQSLGQGLEFLIYFQGNSAPDKSGLPSDRFSAERTGGSVSTLTIQRTQQEDSAVYLCASSRTSGPWETQYFGPGTRLLVL.

The chain employs TRBV19 and TRBJ2-3; a possible D gene is TRBD1 (6 bases). Germline V gene data show CDR1 as LNHDA and CDR2 as SQIVND (reference sequence). V was shortened by 5 bases and J by 9 bases, with 12 bases between the two germline ends. The CDR3 length is 12 residues. CDR3 bases: TGTGCCAGTAGTTTCCCAGGGGCGACGCAGTATTTT. Protein sequence: CASSFPGATQYF.

This clonotype has only a few counts. This chain links TRBV20-1 with TRBJ1-1; maybe TRBD1 (5 bases). The germline V and J ends were trimmed by 6 bases and 7 bases, with 24 bases remaining between them. This CDR3 spans 15 amino acids. The V gene's germline CDR1 is DFQATT and CDR2 SNEGSKA (reference sequence). The CDR3 coding sequence is TGCAGTGCCCTGGGAGGGACTGGCTGGTATATTGAAGCTTTCTTT. Translating it yields CSALGGTGWYIEAFF.

Only a few counts were recorded for this clonotype. V and J are TRBV20-1 and TRBJ2-2; 11 bases line up with TRBD2. The CDR3 sequence is 15 residues long. CDR1 is DFQATT, CDR2 SNEGSKA, per germline (reference sequence). V was pared by 0 bases and J by 8 bases, with 5 bases of the junction left unmatched. For the CDR3, the DNA is TGCAGTGCTAGAGACCCTAGCGGGGGGACGGGGGAGCTGTTTTTT. It specifies CSARDPSGGTGELFF.

The rearrangement links TRBV4-3 to TRBJ2-3; the D is unclear. V shed 1 base and J shed 5 bases, with 10 bases lying between them. Germline CDR1 LGHNA, CDR2 YSLEER. The CDR3 extends over 14 amino acids. In DNA, the CDR3 is TGCGCCAGCAGCCAAGCTGTTTTTGGAGATACGCAGTATTTT. Translation: CASSQAVFGDTQYF.

This clonotype was observed a few times. The rearrangement uses TRBV7-9 and TRBJ2-7; 16 bases fit TRBD2. The CDR3 consists of 15 residues. From germline, CDR1 is SEHNR and CDR2 FQNEAQ (reference sequence). Trimming at V came to 4 bases and at J to 6 bases, leaving 3 bases not matched to a gene. The CDR3 DNA reads TGTGCCAGCAGCTCGGGACTAGCGGGGGGGCTCGAGCAGTACGTC. Amino acids: CASSSGLAGGLEQYV.

This clonotype showed up just a few times. The rearrangement uses TRBV5-6 and TRBJ2-6; D is ambiguous. The germline V gene encodes CDR1 SGHDT and CDR2 YYEEEE. V was pared by 3 bases and J by 0 bases, with 4 bases between. CDR3 length equals 14 residues. Here the CDR3 reads CASSSSSGANVLTF. The CDR3 DNA reads TGTGCCAGCAGCTCGTCCTCTGGGGCCAACGTCCTGACTTTC.

This clonotype has only a few counts. Here the CDR3 reads CASSQGGQGADYGYTF. CDR3 coding DNA: TGCGCCAGCAGCCAAGGGGGACAGGGGGCGGACTATGGCTACACCTTC. This rearrangement joins TRBV4-3 to TRBJ1-2; 12 bases are shared with TRBD1. Germline assignment: CDR1 LGHNA and CDR2 YSLEER. The CDR3 covers 16 residues. V lost 1 base and J lost 3; bases outside the gene matches: 3.

This clonotype came up a few times. CDR3 sequence (DNA): TGTGCCAGCAGCTCCTCCGGGACGGGGGTACCCTACGAGCAGTACGTC. Amino acids: CASSSSGTGVPYEQYV. The chain employs TRBV7-2 and TRBJ2-7; possibly TRBD2 for D (6 bases). V lost 4 bases and J 2 bases, leaving 18 bases between the germline ends. The CDR3 covers 16 residues. Germline V gives CDR1 SGHTA, CDR2 FQGNSA.

This clonotype was counted a few times. The rearrangement joins TRBV5-1 to TRBJ2-3; 7 bases map to TRBD1. This CDR3 is 14 amino acids long. J was trimmed by 5 bases and V by 4 bases; bases with no gene match: 7. The germline V gene encodes CDR1 SGHRS and CDR2 YFSETQ. The CDR3 reads CASSADRDQDTQYF. In DNA, the CDR3 is TGCGCCAGCAGCGCAGACAGGGATCAAGATACGCAGTATTTT.

The chain employs TRBV6-6 and TRBJ1-3; tentatively, D is TRBD1 (5 bases). There are 13 residues in the CDR3. Germline-derived CDR1 and CDR2 are MNHNY and SVGAGI (reference sequence). Trimming removed 8 bases at V and 8 bases at J, with 16 bases between. The CDR3 reads CASLTAPLDTIYF. The CDR3 DNA follows: TGTGCCAGCTTGACAGCACCCCTCGACACCATATATTTT.

This clonotype was seen repeatedly, ten times or more. CDR3 DNA: TGCAGTGCTAGCGGGGGTCTGAGCTCCTACGAGCAGTACGTC. Amino acids: CSASGGLSSYEQYV. This chain uses TRBV20-1 with TRBJ2-7, with D tentatively TRBD2 (6 bases). V lost 3 bases to trimming and J lost 0 bases, with 12 bases between them. CDR1 DFQATT and CDR2 SNEGSKA come from the germline V gene (reference sequence). This CDR3 has 14 amino acids.

This chain joins TRBV10-1 and TRBJ2-3; D call uncertain. Germline V gene data show CDR1 as WNHNN and CDR2 as SYGVQD (reference sequence). V lost 8 bases to trimming and J lost 0 bases, with 12 bases between them. The CDR3 loop spans 14 amino acids. The DNA for the CDR3 is TGCGCCAGCTCGTTTACGAGGAGCACAGATACGCAGTATTTT. Encoded protein: CASSFTRSTDTQYF.

The rearrangement links TRBV6-2 or TRBV6-3 to TRBJ2-3; 9 nucleotides agree with TRBD2. Germline V CDR1 and CDR2: MNHEY, SVGEGT. CDR3 size: 15 residues. Unmatched junction bases numbered 5, after V lost 6 bases and J lost 1 base. This CDR3 reads CASSPQRGGTDTQYF. The CDR3 nucleotides read TGTGCCAGCAGCCCCCAGCGGGGGGGCACAGATACGCAGTATTTT.

V is TRBV3-1 and J is TRBJ2-1; the D gene is possibly TRBD2 (7 bases). V was clipped by 6 bases and J by 9 bases, with 18 bases between them. The CDR3 consists of 14 residues. Germline assignment: CDR1 LGHDT and CDR2 YNNKEL (reference sequence). The CDR3 DNA reads TGTGCCAGCAGTCCCTCCGGGGGGCGGGGTGAGCAGTTCTTC. Amino acids: CASSPSGGRGEQFF.

Written as DNA, the CDR3 is TGTGCCAGCAGCCAAGATTATGGAGGGGTGGCAGCTTTCTTT. As protein: CASSQDYGGVAAFF. The rearrangement uses TRBV3-1 and TRBJ1-1; D perhaps matches TRBD1 (5 bases). The CDR3 runs 14 residues. Trimming stripped 0 bases from V and 10 bases from J, with 15 bases between. Germline lookup yields CDR1 LGHDT and CDR2 YNNKEL (reference sequence).

The chain carries TRBV10-3 and TRBJ2-7, with 8 positions matching TRBD1. The V gene's germline CDR1 is ENHRY and CDR2 SYGVKD. Unmatched junction bases numbered 7, after V lost 6 bases and J lost 3 bases. The CDR3 has 14 amino acids. The CDR3 DNA reads as TGTGCCATCAGAGACGCCGGGACAGGCTACGAGCAGTACTTC. Encoded protein: CAIRDAGTGYEQYF.

The genes are TRBV7-2 and TRBJ2-5; D tentatively reads TRBD1 or TRBD2 (5 bases each). Germline-derived CDR1 and CDR2 are SGHTA and FQGNSA. Trimming pared 1 base from V and 5 bases from J, leaving 14 bases between. This CDR3 has 15 residues. This CDR3 is CASSLVGVSGETQYF. The CDR3 DNA sequence: TGTGCCAGCAGCTTAGTGGGGGTCTCGGGGGAGACCCAGTACTTC.

This clonotype was counted between two and nine times. The chain is built from TRBV5-4 and TRBJ2-3; D not resolved. Germline-derived CDR1 and CDR2 are SGHNT and YYREEE (reference sequence). V lost 0 bases, J lost 5 bases, and 10 bases lay in between. The CDR3 length is 14 residues. The CDR3 sequence: CASSLAATKDTQYF. The CDR3 nucleotides read TGTGCCAGCAGCTTGGCCGCGACCAAAGATACGCAGTATTTT.

This clonotype was seen only a few times. This chain links TRBV5-1 with TRBJ2-2; 9 bases map to TRBD2. The CDR3 extends over 15 amino acids. V lost 4 bases and J lost 0; bases outside the gene matches: 1. The V gene's germline CDR1 is SGHRS and CDR2 YFSETQ. DNA of the CDR3: TGCGCCAGCAGCGGCGGGGGGGCGAACACCGGGGAGCTGTTTTTT. Encoded protein: CASSGGGANTGELFF.

This clonotype has a handful of counts. V is TRBV24-1 and J is TRBJ2-1; 11 bases line up with TRBD2. The CDR3 spans 14 residues. Germline lookup yields CDR1 KGHDR and CDR2 SFDVKD. J lost 7 bases, V lost 7 bases, and 5 bases had no gene match. This chain's CDR3 is CATRASGGNNEQFF. For the CDR3, the DNA is TGTGCCACCAGGGCTAGCGGGGGGAATAATGAGCAGTTCTTC.

The chain links TRBV20-1 to TRBJ1-2; 7 bases are shared with TRBD1. The CDR3 covers 13 residues. The J segment lost 3 bases and the V segment lost 6 bases, leaving 7 bases of the junction unmatched. Per germline, CDR1 DFQATT and CDR2 SNEGSKA (reference sequence). The CDR3 coding sequence is TGCAGTGCCTCGTGGACAGGTGACTATGGCTACACCTTC. Protein product: CSASWTGDYGYTF.

The V and J genes are TRBV27 and TRBJ1-1, with TRBD1 matching 10 bases. The germline V gene has CDR1 MNHEY and CDR2 SMNVEV (reference sequence). The CDR3 has 17 residues. The trim removed 2 bases at V and 0 bases at J, leaving 6 bases unmatched. CDR3 residues: CASSLRTGGDMNTEAFF. In DNA form, the CDR3 reads TGTGCCAGCAGTTTACGGACAGGGGGTGATATGAACACTGAAGCTTTCTTT.